The 21 T cell receptor beta chains in this list originate from one sample, sequenced in a study of Ad26.COV2.S vaccination and SARS-CoV-2 variants. This table comes from immunoSEQ multiplex PCR, and its TCRdb copy is limited to in-frame clones, with some not included. The table shows hundreds of thousands of clones, with 86% occurring only once. Treatment defined: roughly 20 received Ad26.COV2.S at low or high dose, single or two shots; a few received placebo; per-sample allocation not given. Sampling took place 63 days after the first vaccine or placebo injection. Sequencing was performed on peripheral blood, taken in a trial of Ad26.COV2.S vaccine versus placebo. These receptors were obtained from a person aged 18-60 years who received the Ad26.COV2.S COVID-19 vaccine or a placebo.

This chain connects TRBV7-9 to TRBJ2-5; 13 nucleotides agree with TRBD2. Germline CDR1 reads SEHNR; CDR2 reads FQNEAQ (reference sequence). Trimming at V came to 4 bases and at J to 4 bases, leaving 12 bases not matched to a gene. The CDR3 is 18 amino acids. The CDR3 DNA reads as TGTGCCAGCAGCTCCCCGGGACTAGCGGGACGGGAGAGAGAGACCCAGTACTTC. Amino acid sequence: CASSSPGLAGRERETQYF.

The chain carries TRBV11-2 and TRBJ2-5, with 15 bases that match TRBD2. The CDR3 length is 17 residues. The junction had 8 bases not matched to a gene; V was cut back by 5 bases and J by 4 bases. Germline V gene lookup returns CDR1 SGHAT and CDR2 FQNNGV. The DNA for the CDR3 is TGTGCCAGCAGCGAGAACCCGGGACTAGCGGGGGGAGAGACCCAGTACTTC. It translates to CASSENPGLAGGETQYF.

The chain carries TRBV7-7 and TRBJ2-1, with 10 bases that match TRBD2. CDR1 and CDR2 (germline): SSHAT, FNYEAQ (reference sequence). The V gene end was trimmed by 5 bases and the J gene end by 6 bases; junction bases not matched to a gene: 10. CDR3 length equals 16 residues. In DNA form, the CDR3 reads TGTGCCAGCAGCCCTCAGCCGGGACTAGCGTCCAATGAGCAGTTCTTC. This translates into CASSPQPGLASNEQFF.

The CDR3 spells CASSYWPEDSNQPQHF. CDR3 DNA: TGTGCCAGCAGTTACTGGCCAGAAGATAGCAATCAGCCCCAGCATTTT. This chain links TRBV6-2 or TRBV6-3 with TRBJ1-5, with D uncertain. Germline V gene sequence: CDR1 MNHEY, CDR2 SVGEGT. The CDR3 is 16 amino acids. The V end lost 1 base, the J end lost 0 bases, and 10 bases lay between the germline ends.

The genes are TRBV7-9 and TRBJ2-7, with D possibly being TRBD2 (6 bases). The CDR3 length is 14 residues. Trimming removed 4 bases from V and 4 bases from J, with 14 bases in between. Germline lookup yields CDR1 SEHNR and CDR2 FQNEAQ (reference sequence). For the CDR3, the DNA is TGTGCCAGCAGCTCGGGAGTCGGGACTTACGAGCAGTACTTC. It translates to CASSSGVGTYEQYF.

This rearrangement joins TRBV28 to TRBJ1-2; perhaps TRBD1 as D (6 bases). The CDR3 has 12 amino acids. Trimming took 10 bases from V and 4 from J, leaving 13 bases between them. Per the germline V gene, CDR1 is MDHEN and CDR2 is SYDVKM. The CDR3 protein is CAIKTGGYGYTF. The CDR3 DNA sequence: TGTGCCATTAAGACAGGCGGCTATGGCTACACCTTC.

The gene calls are TRBV6-5 and TRBJ2-5; 11 bases line up with TRBD2. The ends lost 0 bases at V and 7 bases at J; junction bases unmatched: 7. This CDR3 has 16 amino acids. Germline values: CDR1 MNHEY, CDR2 SVGAGI. CDR3 in amino acids: CASSYSSGGARRTQYF. The CDR3 coding sequence is TGTGCCAGCAGTTACTCTAGCGGGGGGGCGCGTCGGACCCAGTACTTC.

This chain connects TRBV7-3 to TRBJ2-5; 7 bases map to TRBD2. This CDR3 is built from 15 residues. Per germline, CDR1 SGHTA and CDR2 FQGTGA. The J segment lost 2 bases and the V segment lost 0 bases, leaving 3 bases of the junction unmatched. CDR3 loop: CASSLTGRGQETQYF. CDR3 DNA: TGTGCCAGCAGCTTAACTGGGAGGGGACAAGAGACCCAGTACTTC.

This clone was observed a handful of times. This sequence joins TRBV6-2 or TRBV6-3 and TRBJ1-1; D is undetermined. Looked up from germline, CDR1 is MNHEY and CDR2 is SVGEGT. Trimming left V 5 bases short and J 0 bases short, with 7 bases between. The CDR3 runs 13 residues. The CDR3 DNA is TGTGCCAGCAGTCGAGACATGAACACTGAAGCTTTCTTT. Translation: CASSRDMNTEAFF.

The chain uses TRBV18 and TRBJ1-4; 7 nucleotides agree with TRBD1. Looked up from germline, CDR1 is KGHSH and CDR2 is LQKENI. The CDR3 totals 15 residues. J was trimmed by 6 bases and V by 0 bases; bases with no gene match: 4. CDR3 nucleotide sequence: TGTGCCAGCTCACCACCGGGGCAGGGGGATGAAAAACTGTTTTTT. Translated: CASSPPGQGDEKLFF.

The J gene is TRBJ2-7, the V gene TRBV12-3 or TRBV12-4; no firm D call. Trimming stripped 3 bases from V and 0 bases from J, with 6 bases between. The CDR3 is 13 amino acids. CDR3 loop: CASSLWISYEQYF. The CDR3 DNA sequence: TGTGCCAGCAGTTTGTGGATCTCCTACGAGCAGTACTTC.

A remark on this clone: Distinct nucleotide sequences in the sample also encode this CDR3. V gene TRBV7-3 combines with J gene TRBJ2-1, with D perhaps matching TRBD2 (6 bases). Trimming left V 3 bases short and J 9 bases short, with 6 bases between. Germline CDR1 and CDR2: SGHTA and FQGTGA. The CDR3 has 11 residues. CDR3 bases: TGTGCCAGCAGCTTGGGAGGTGAGCAGTTCTTC. This codes for CASSLGGEQFF.

The chain recombines TRBV9 with TRBJ1-6, with unresolved D. This CDR3 is 13 amino acids long. The V gene's germline CDR1 is SGDLS and CDR2 YYNGEE. The V gene lost 3 bases and the J gene lost 10 bases, with 11 bases spanning the gap. This CDR3 is CASSGAIGSPLHF. DNA for the CDR3: TGTGCCAGCAGCGGCGCGATAGGGTCACCCCTCCACTTT.

The V gene is TRBV7-2, the J gene TRBJ2-7, with 8 bases fitting TRBD1. Trimming at V came to 5 bases and at J to 2 bases, leaving 5 bases not matched to a gene. Germline values: CDR1 SGHTA, CDR2 FQGNSA. The CDR3 contains 14 residues. CDR3 bases: TGTGCCAGCAGCCCGAGGACAGGGACCTACGAGCAGTACTTC. It is translated as CASSPRTGTYEQYF.

This clone was seen a handful of times. This chain links TRBV3-1 (or the pseudogene TRBV3-2) with TRBJ1-1, with 8 positions matching TRBD1. V trimming: 2 bases; J trimming: 2 bases; junction bases outside the gene matches: 4. Germline CDR1 and CDR2: LGHDT and YNNKEL (reference sequence). This CDR3 is built from 15 residues. The CDR3 nucleotides are TGTGCCAGCAGCCAACGGGACAGGCGCAACACTGAAGCTTTCTTT. Protein sequence: CASSQRDRRNTEAFF.

The chain combines TRBV9 with TRBJ2-7, with 9 bases that match TRBD2. Trimming removed 4 bases from V and 4 bases from J; junction bases left unmatched: 9. This CDR3 has 15 residues. The germline V gene has CDR1 SGDLS and CDR2 YYNGEE. CDR3: CASSFSRGGEYEQYF. The CDR3 region has the DNA TGTGCCAGCAGCTTTTCGCGGGGGGGAGAGTACGAGCAGTACTTC.

This clone was seen a single time. The V call is TRBV6-2 or TRBV6-3, the J call TRBJ2-7; D is ambiguous. Trimming left V 2 bases short and J 2 bases short, with 10 bases between. The germline gives CDR1 MNHEY, CDR2 SVGEGT. The CDR3 sequence is 14 residues long. The CDR3 DNA reads as TGTGCCAGCAGTTACGGGCCGCTGGCCTACGAGCAGTACTTC. Translating it yields CASSYGPLAYEQYF.

The chain uses TRBV4-3 and TRBJ1-2, with 10 nucleotides matching TRBD1. Unmatched junction bases numbered 2, after V lost 4 bases and J lost 6 bases. The germline gives CDR1 LGHNA, CDR2 YSLEER. This CDR3 has 13 amino acids. This chain's CDR3 is CASSRGQGNGYTF. The CDR3 DNA reads as TGCGCCAGCAGCCGGGGACAGGGGAATGGCTACACCTTC.

This rearrangement joins TRBV13 to TRBJ1-1; 9 bases match TRBD1. The CDR3 extends over 14 amino acids. Germline CDR1 PRHDT, CDR2 FYEKMQ (reference sequence). After removal of 11 bases from V and 1 base from J, the junction contained 8 bases not matched to a gene. The CDR3 sequence: CACHRGRGNTEAFF. Written as DNA, the CDR3 is TGTGCCTGCCACAGGGGGCGCGGGAACACTGAAGCTTTCTTT.

A few counts support this clone. The chain carries TRBV6-6 and TRBJ1-3; D not resolved. V lost 9 bases and J 0 bases, leaving 12 bases between the germline ends. The germline V gene has CDR1 MNHNY and CDR2 SVGAGI (reference sequence). The CDR3 consists of 14 residues. In DNA, the CDR3 is TGTGCCAGTCGTCGGACGGACTCTGGAAACACCATATATTTT. Amino acid sequence: CASRRTDSGNTIYF.

This clone was seen more than once but under ten times. The chain is built from TRBV28 and TRBJ1-3; TRBD1 matches 8 bases. V lost 6 bases and J lost 9; bases outside the gene matches: 7. CDR3 length: 13 amino acids. The germline V gene encodes CDR1 MDHEN and CDR2 SYDVKM. CDR3 nucleotides: TGTGCCAGCAGCCGGACAGGGAGGAGCACCATATATTTT. It translates to CASSRTGRSTIYF.